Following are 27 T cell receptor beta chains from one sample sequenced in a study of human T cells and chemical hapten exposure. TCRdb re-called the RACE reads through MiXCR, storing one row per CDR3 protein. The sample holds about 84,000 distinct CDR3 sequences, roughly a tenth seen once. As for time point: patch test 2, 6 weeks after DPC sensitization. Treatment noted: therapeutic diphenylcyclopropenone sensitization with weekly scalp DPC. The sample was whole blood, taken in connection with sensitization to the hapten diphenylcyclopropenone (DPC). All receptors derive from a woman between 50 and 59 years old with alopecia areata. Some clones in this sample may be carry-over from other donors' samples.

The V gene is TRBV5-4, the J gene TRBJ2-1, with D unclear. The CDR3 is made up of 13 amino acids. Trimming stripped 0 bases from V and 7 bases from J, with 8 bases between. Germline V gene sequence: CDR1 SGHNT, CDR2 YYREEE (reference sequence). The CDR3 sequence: CASSLDPSNEQFF. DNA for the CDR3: TGTGCCAGCAGCTTGGATCCTAGTAATGAGCAGTTCTTC.

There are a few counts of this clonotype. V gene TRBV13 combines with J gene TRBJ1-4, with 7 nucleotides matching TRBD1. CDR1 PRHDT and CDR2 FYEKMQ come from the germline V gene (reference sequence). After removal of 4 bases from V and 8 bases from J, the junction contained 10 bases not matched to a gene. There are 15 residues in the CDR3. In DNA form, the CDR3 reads TGTGCCAGCAGCTCCCCAGGCAGGGGGAACGAAAAACTGTTTTTT. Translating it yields CASSSPGRGNEKLFF.

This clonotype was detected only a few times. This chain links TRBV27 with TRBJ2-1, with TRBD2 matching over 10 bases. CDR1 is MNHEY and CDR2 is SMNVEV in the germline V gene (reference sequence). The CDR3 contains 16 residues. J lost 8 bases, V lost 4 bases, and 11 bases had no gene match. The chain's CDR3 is CASSSRGSGRVYEQFF. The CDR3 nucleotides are TGTGCCAGCAGTTCCCGAGGGAGCGGGAGGGTATATGAGCAGTTCTTC.

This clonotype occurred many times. The CDR3 DNA reads as TGTGCCTGGAGTGCGATTTATATCTCTGGGGCCAACGTCCTGACTTTC. Encoded protein: CAWSAIYISGANVLTF. This rearrangement joins TRBV30 to TRBJ2-6, with D unresolved. Trimming removed 1 base at V and 0 bases at J, with 10 bases between. Per the germline V gene, CDR1 is GTSNPN and CDR2 is SVGIG (reference sequence). The CDR3 runs 16 residues.

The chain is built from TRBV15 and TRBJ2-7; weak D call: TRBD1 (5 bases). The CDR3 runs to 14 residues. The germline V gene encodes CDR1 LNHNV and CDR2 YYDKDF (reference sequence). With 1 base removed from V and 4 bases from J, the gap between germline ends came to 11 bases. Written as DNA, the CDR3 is TGTGCCACCAGCAGAGCAAGGGGCGCTTACGAGCAGTACTTC. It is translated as CATSRARGAYEQYF.

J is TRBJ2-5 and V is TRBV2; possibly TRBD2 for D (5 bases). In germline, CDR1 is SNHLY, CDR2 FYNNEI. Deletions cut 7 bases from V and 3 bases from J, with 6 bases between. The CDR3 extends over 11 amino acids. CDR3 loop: CASKGEETQYF. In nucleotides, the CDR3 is TGTGCCAGCAAGGGAGAAGAGACCCAGTACTTC.

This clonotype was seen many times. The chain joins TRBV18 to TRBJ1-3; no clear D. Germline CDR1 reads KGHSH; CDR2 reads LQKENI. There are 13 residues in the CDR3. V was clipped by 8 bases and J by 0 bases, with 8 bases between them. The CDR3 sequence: CASAGSSGNTIYF. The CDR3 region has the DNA TGTGCCAGCGCGGGTAGCTCTGGAAACACCATATATTTT.

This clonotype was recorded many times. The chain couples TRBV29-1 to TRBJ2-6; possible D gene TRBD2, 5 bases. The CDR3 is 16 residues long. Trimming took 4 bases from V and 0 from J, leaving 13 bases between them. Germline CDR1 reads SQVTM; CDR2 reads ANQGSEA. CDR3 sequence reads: CSVAGIHPSGANVLTF. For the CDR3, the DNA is TGCAGCGTTGCCGGGATTCATCCCTCTGGGGCCAACGTCCTGACTTTC. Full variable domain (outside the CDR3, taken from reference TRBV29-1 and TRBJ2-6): SAVISQKPSRDICQRGTSLTIQCQVDSQVTMMFWYRQQPGQSLTLIATANQGSEATYESGFVIDKFPISRPNLTFSTLTVSNMSPEDSSIYLCSVAGIHPSGANVLTFGAGSRLTVL.

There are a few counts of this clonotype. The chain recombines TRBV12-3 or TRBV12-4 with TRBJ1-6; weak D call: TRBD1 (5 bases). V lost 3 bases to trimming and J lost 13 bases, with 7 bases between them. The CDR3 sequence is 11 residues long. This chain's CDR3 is CASSLTAPLHF. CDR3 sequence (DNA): TGTGCCAGCAGTTTGACAGCGCCCCTCCACTTT.

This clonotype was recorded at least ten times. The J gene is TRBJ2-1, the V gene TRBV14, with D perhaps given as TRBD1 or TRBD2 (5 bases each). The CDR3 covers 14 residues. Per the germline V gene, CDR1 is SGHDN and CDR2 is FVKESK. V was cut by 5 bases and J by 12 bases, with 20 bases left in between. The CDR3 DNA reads TGTGCCAGCAGCGCCCCGGGACCGAGACTTACGCAGTTCTTC. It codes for CASSAPGPRLTQFF.

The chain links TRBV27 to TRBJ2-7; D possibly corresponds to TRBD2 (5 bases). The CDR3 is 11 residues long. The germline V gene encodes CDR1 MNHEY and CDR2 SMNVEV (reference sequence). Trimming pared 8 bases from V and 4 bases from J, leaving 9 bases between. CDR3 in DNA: TGTGCCAGCCGTCGGGGATACGAGCAGTACTTC. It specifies CASRRGYEQYF.

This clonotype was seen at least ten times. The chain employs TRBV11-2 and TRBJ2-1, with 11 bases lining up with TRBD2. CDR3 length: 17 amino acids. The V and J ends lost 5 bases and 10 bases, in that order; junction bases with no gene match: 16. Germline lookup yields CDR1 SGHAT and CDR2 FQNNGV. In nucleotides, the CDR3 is TGTGCCAGCAGCCCCCCAGGTGTAGCGGGAGGGCCTGAGGAGCAGTTCTTC. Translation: CASSPPGVAGGPEEQFF.

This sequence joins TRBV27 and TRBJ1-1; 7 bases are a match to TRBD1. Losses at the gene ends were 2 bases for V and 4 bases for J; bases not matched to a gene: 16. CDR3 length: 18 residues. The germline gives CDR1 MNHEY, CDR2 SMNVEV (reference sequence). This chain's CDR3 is CASSLRYSPHNRGTEAFF. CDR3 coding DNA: TGTGCCAGCAGTTTACGGTATTCCCCCCACAACAGGGGCACTGAAGCTTTCTTT.

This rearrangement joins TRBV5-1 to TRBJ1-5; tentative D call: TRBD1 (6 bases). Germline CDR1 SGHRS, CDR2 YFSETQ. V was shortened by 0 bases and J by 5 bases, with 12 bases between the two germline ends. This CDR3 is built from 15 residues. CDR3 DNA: TGCGCCAGCAGCTTGGACGGCAGGGGCGATCAGCCCCAGCATTTT. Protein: CASSLDGRGDQPQHF.

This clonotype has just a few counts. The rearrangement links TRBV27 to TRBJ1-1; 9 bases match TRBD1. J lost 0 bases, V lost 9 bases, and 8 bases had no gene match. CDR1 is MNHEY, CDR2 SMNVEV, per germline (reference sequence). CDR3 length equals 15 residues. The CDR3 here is CASNSGTGMNTEAFF. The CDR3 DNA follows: TGTGCCAGTAACTCCGGGACAGGGATGAACACTGAAGCTTTCTTT.

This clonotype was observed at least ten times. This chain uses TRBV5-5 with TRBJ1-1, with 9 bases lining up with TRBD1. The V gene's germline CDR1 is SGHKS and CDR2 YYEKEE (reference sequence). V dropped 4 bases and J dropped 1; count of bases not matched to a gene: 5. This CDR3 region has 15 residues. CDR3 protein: CASSRDRAENTEAFF. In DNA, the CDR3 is TGTGCCAGCAGCAGGGACAGGGCGGAGAACACTGAAGCTTTCTTT.

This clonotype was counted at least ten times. CDR3 in DNA: TGCGCCAGCAGTGAGGCTAGCGGGAGCATGGAGACCCAGTACTTC. It specifies CASSEASGSMETQYF. The chain links TRBV10-2 to TRBJ2-5, with TRBD2 identical over 10 bases. The CDR3 sequence is 15 residues long. The V segment lost 2 bases and the J segment 5 bases; nucleotides outside the gene matches: 5. Per germline, CDR1 WSHSY and CDR2 SAAADI.

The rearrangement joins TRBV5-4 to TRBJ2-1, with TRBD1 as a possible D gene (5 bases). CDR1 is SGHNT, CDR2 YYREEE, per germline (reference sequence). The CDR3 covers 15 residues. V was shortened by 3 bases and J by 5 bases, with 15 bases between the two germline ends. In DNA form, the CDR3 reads TGTGCCAGCAGCTCGGTGTGGGGCAAGGACAATGAGCAGTTCTTC. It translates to CASSSVWGKDNEQFF.

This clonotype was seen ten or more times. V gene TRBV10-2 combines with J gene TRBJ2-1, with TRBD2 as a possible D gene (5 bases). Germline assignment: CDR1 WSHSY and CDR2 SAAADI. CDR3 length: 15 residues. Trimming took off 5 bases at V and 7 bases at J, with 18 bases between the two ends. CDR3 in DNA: TGCGCCAGCAGTAGGACTTCCAGAGCCCAGAATGAGCAGTTCTTC. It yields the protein CASSRTSRAQNEQFF.

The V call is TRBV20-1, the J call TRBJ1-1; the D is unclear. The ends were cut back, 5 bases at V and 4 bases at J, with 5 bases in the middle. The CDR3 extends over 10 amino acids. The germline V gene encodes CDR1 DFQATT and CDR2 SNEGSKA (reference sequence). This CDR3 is CSALLTEAFF. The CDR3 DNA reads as TGCAGTGCTTTACTCACTGAAGCTTTCTTT.

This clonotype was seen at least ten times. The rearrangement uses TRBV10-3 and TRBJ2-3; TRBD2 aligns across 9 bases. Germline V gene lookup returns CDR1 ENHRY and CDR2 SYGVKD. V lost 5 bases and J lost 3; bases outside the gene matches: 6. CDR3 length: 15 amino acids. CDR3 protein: CAISPVAGATDTQYF. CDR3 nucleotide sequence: TGTGCCATCAGTCCGGTAGCGGGAGCTACAGATACGCAGTATTTT.

DNA of the CDR3: TGTGCCGTAAACAGGGGCACAGATACGCAGTATTTT. Protein sequence: CAVNRGTDTQYF. The J gene is TRBJ2-3, the V gene TRBV10-3; a possible D gene is TRBD1 (6 bases). The CDR3 contains 12 residues. Deletions cut 11 bases from V and 1 base from J, with 10 bases between. CDR1 ENHRY and CDR2 SYGVKD come from the germline V gene.

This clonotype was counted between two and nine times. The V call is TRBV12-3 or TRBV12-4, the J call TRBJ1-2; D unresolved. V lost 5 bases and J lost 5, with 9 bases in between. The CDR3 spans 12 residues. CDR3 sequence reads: CASSQSTYGYTF. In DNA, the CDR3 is TGTGCCAGCAGTCAAAGTACTTATGGCTACACCTTC.

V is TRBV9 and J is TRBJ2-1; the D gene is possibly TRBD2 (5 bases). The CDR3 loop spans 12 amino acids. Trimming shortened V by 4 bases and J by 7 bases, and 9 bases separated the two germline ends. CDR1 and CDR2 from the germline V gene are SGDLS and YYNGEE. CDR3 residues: CASSPGENEQFF. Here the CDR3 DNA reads TGTGCCAGCAGCCCCGGGGAAAATGAGCAGTTCTTC.

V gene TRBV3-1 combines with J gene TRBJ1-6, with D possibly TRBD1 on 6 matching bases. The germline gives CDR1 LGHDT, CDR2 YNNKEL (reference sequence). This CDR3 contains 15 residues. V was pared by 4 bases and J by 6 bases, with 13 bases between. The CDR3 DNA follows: TGTGCCAGCAGCCGTAATACAGGGTTTAATTCACCCCTCCACTTT. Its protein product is CASSRNTGFNSPLHF.

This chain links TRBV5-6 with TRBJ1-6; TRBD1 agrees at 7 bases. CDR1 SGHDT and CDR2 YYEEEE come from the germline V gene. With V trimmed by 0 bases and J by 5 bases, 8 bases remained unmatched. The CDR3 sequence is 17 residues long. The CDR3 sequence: CASSLVRGQWDNSPLHF. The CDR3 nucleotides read TGTGCCAGCAGCTTGGTTAGGGGGCAGTGGGATAATTCACCCCTCCACTTT.

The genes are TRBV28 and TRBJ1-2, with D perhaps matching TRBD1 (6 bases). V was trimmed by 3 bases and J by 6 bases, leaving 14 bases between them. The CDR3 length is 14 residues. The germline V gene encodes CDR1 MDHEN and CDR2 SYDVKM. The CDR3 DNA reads TGTGCCAGCAGTTTTAGTGGGGGCGATGATGGCTACACCTTC. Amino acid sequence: CASSFSGGDDGYTF.